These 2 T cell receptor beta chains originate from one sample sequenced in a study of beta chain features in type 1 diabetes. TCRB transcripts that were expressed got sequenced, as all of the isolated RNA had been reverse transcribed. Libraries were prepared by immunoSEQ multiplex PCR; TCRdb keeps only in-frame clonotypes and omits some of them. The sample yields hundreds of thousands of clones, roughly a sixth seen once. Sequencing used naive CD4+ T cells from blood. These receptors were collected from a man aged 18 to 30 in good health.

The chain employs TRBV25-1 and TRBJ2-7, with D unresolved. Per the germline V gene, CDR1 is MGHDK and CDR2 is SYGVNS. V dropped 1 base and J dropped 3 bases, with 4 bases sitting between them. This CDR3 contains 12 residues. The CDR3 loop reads CASSESGYEQYF. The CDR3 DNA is TGTGCCAGCAGTGAATCCGGCTACGAGCAGTACTTC.

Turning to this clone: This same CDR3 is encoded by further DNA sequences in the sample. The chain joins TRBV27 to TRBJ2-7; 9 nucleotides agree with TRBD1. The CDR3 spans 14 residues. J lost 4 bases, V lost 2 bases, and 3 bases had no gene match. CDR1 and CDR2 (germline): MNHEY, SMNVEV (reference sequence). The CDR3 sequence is CASSLGTGSYEQYF. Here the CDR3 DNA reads TGTGCCAGCAGTTTAGGGACAGGGTCATACGAGCAGTACTTC.